This T cell receptor beta chain was documented in a study of Tregs in tolerant kidney transplant recipients. Whole-study findings and limits: Biological reproducibility was not directly addressed, but technical replication error appeared minimal. The most relevant donor-specific Treg TCRbeta repertoire apparently came from expansion with activated donor B cells. Validation in larger populations is needed because few patients were studied.

Repertoires were generated with immunoSEQ multiplex PCR, while TCRdb's copy carries only in-frame clones and drops some. The table shows about 88,000 clones, with 90% to 95% occurring only once. To note about this clone: Antigen unknown.

Thawed PBMCs were FACS-sorted into unstimulated CD4+CD25+CD127- regulatory T cells, CD4+CD25- non-regulatory cells, CD4 and CD8 cells. CDR1 SEHNR and CDR2 FQNEAQ come from the germline V gene (reference sequence). This CDR3 is built from 13 residues. V gave up 10 bases and J gave up 2 bases, with 12 bases separating them. This rearrangement joins TRBV7-9 to TRBJ2-1; no definite D call. The TCR originated in a human donor in good health. The sequencing input was CD8+ T cells from blood. The CDR3 sequence is CATQRLTYNEQFF. CDR3 coding DNA: TGTGCCACCCAAAGGCTGACCTACAATGAGCAGTTCTTC.